These 17 T cell receptor beta chains originate from one sample sequenced in a study of Tregs in tolerant kidney transplant recipients. Sequencing was performed with immunoSEQ multiplex PCR; in TCRdb, only in-frame clones are kept and a portion is missing. Among some 71,000 clones listed, 85% to 90% were seen once. The material was CD4+ T cells from blood, obtained before the transplant. The receptors were sampled from a human donor who received a combined kidney and bone marrow transplant.

The chain is built from TRBV10-3 and TRBJ2-7; 11 nucleotides agree with TRBD1. The J segment lost 2 bases and the V segment lost 0 bases, leaving 3 bases of the junction unmatched. Germline-derived CDR1 and CDR2 are ENHRY and SYGVKD. The CDR3 totals 16 residues. The CDR3 bases are TGTGCCATCAGTGAGTCTTGGACAGGGGGCACCTACGAGCAGTACTTC. Translating gives CAISESWTGGTYEQYF.

J is TRBJ2-2 and V is TRBV15; TRBD1 matches at 8 bases. This CDR3 comprises 14 residues. The J segment lost 7 bases and the V segment lost 5 bases, leaving 6 bases of the junction unmatched. Germline CDR1 is LNHNV and CDR2 is YYDKDF (reference sequence). The DNA for the CDR3 is TGTGCCACCAGCGCCAGGGGGCAGAGCGGGGAGCTGTTTTTT. This translates into CATSARGQSGELFF.

The rearrangement links TRBV21-1 to TRBJ2-7; TRBD2 is taken as the D call from the table, unchecked against the DNA. TRBV21-1 constitutes a pseudogene. The CDR3 runs 17 residues. CDR3 sequence: CASSKREPAGDIHEQYF. The CDR3 nucleotides are TGTGCCAGCAGCAAACGTGAGCCGGCGGGAGACATCCACGAGCAGTACTTC.

The chain employs TRBV9 and TRBJ2-7; 7 bases agree with TRBD1. Unmatched junction bases numbered 7, after V lost 0 bases and J lost 4 bases. Germline assignment: CDR1 SGDLS and CDR2 YYNGEE. The CDR3 covers 15 residues. CDR3 sequence reads: CASSVAGTEAYEQYF. The CDR3 coding sequence is TGTGCCAGCAGCGTAGCCGGGACAGAAGCATACGAGCAGTACTTC. The variable domain in full, with the rest retrieved from reference TRBV9 and TRBJ2-7, is DSGVTQTPKHLITATGQRVTLRCSPRSGDLSVYWYQQSLDQGLQFLIQYYNGEERAKGNILERFSAQQFPDLHSELNLSSLELGDSALYFCASSVAGTEAYEQYFGPGTRLTVT.

The V and J genes are TRBV7-2 and TRBJ2-7, with D possibly being TRBD2 (6 bases). CDR1 is SGHTA and CDR2 is FQGNSA in the germline V gene. Trimming pared 3 bases from V and 1 base from J, leaving 10 bases between. The CDR3 runs to 14 residues. In nucleotides, the CDR3 is TGTGCCAGCAGCTTCCCGGGGACTTCCTACGAGCAGTACTTC. Translating gives CASSFPGTSYEQYF.

The gene calls are TRBV10-3 and TRBJ2-3; 9 nucleotides align to TRBD2. From germline, CDR1 is ENHRY and CDR2 SYGVKD. This CDR3 contains 15 residues. J lost 2 bases, V lost 5 bases, and 5 bases had no gene match. CDR3 region: CAISTAGGSTDTQYF. In DNA form, the CDR3 reads TGTGCCATCAGTACAGCGGGAGGCTCCACAGATACGCAGTATTTT.

V gene TRBV27 combines with J gene TRBJ2-1; TRBD2 is a possible D gene (6 bases). The CDR3 has 14 residues. V gave up 6 bases and J gave up 6 bases, with 15 bases separating them. In germline, CDR1 is MNHEY, CDR2 SMNVEV (reference sequence). CDR3 nucleotide sequence: TGTGCCAGCAGACAAGGCGGGAAAGCCAATGAGCAGTTCTTC. It specifies CASRQGGKANEQFF.

The J gene is TRBJ2-7, the V gene TRBV27; no firm D call. The CDR3 loop spans 13 amino acids. Per germline, CDR1 MNHEY and CDR2 SMNVEV (reference sequence). V was pared by 3 bases and J by 2 bases, with 8 bases between. The CDR3 spells CASSFSGAYEQYF. DNA for the CDR3: TGTGCCAGCAGTTTCAGTGGAGCCTACGAGCAGTACTTC.

This clone was seen a handful of times. The chain joins TRBV19 to TRBJ1-5; TRBD1 is a possible D gene (6 bases). This CDR3 spans 16 amino acids. V dropped 0 bases and J dropped 3 bases, with 12 bases sitting between them. Germline V gene data show CDR1 as LNHDA and CDR2 as SQIVND (reference sequence). The CDR3 DNA reads as TGTGCCAGTAGTATAGAAACAGGGCGGGTCAATCAGCCCCAGCATTTT. This sequence encodes CASSIETGRVNQPQHF.

V and J are TRBV11-3 and TRBJ2-5; TRBD1 is a possible D gene (5 bases). The germline gives CDR1 SGHNT, CDR2 YENEEA. V was clipped by 5 bases and J by 1 base, with 8 bases between them. The CDR3 covers 13 residues. CDR3 in amino acids: CASSADSQETQYF. CDR3 coding DNA: TGTGCCAGCAGCGCCGACAGCCAAGAGACCCAGTACTTC.

The chain couples TRBV15 to TRBJ2-1; D is unclear. The CDR3 is 15 amino acids. With 0 bases removed from V and 5 bases from J, the gap between germline ends came to 11 bases. CDR1 LNHNV and CDR2 YYDKDF come from the germline V gene (reference sequence). Here the CDR3 DNA reads TGTGCCACCAGCAGAGATATACCTCCAGACAATGAGCAGTTCTTC. It is translated as CATSRDIPPDNEQFF.

This chain connects TRBV5-6 to TRBJ1-5; no reliable D call. Trimming took 0 bases from V and 4 from J, leaving 8 bases between them. This CDR3 is built from 14 residues. Per the germline V gene, CDR1 is SGHDT and CDR2 is YYEEEE. The CDR3 DNA follows: TGTGCCAGCAGCTTGGTGGGAGGTAATCAGCCCCAGCATTTT. Translation gives CASSLVGGNQPQHF.

The rearrangement links TRBV19 to TRBJ1-2; tentatively, D is TRBD1 (6 bases). CDR1 and CDR2 (germline): LNHDA, SQIVND (reference sequence). The CDR3 consists of 15 residues. Trimming took 4 bases from V and 0 from J, leaving 12 bases between them. CDR3 DNA sequence: TGTGCCAGTAGTACATGGGACATCACTAACTATGGCTACACCTTC. Protein sequence: CASSTWDITNYGYTF.

V gene TRBV11-2 combines with J gene TRBJ1-2; unclear D gene. Germline CDR1 is SGHAT and CDR2 is FQNNGV. With 5 bases removed from V and 7 bases from J, the gap between germline ends came to 14 bases. This CDR3 contains 13 residues. CDR3 nucleotide sequence: TGTGCCAGCAGCCTTAAGGCCACAGCTGGCTACACCTTC. Translated, it gives CASSLKATAGYTF. The full variable domain, rest sourced from reference TRBV11-2 and TRBJ1-2, is EAGVAQSPRYKIIEKRQSVAFWCNPISGHATLYWYQQILGQGPKLLIQFQNNGVVDDSQLPKDRFSAERLKGVDSTLKIQPAKLEDSAVYLCASSLKATAGYTFGSGTRLTVV.

The gene calls are TRBV20-1 and TRBJ2-5, with unresolved D. The CDR3 is 10 residues long. Germline CDR1 and CDR2: DFQATT and SNEGSKA (reference sequence). With 2 bases removed from V and 5 bases from J, the gap between germline ends came to 3 bases. DNA for the CDR3: TGCAGTGCTAGACAGGAGACCCAGTACTTC. Translating it yields CSARQETQYF.

The gene calls are TRBV10-3 and TRBJ2-3; TRBD2 might be the D (6 bases). V was pared by 4 bases and J by 0 bases, with 11 bases between. Germline V gene data show CDR1 as ENHRY and CDR2 as SYGVKD. This CDR3 has 15 amino acids. The CDR3 region is CAISGPAGSTDTQYF. CDR3 nucleotides: TGTGCCATCAGTGGCCCGGCGGGAAGCACAGATACGCAGTATTTT.

This clone came up a few times. The rearrangement links TRBV7-7 to TRBJ1-1; TRBD1 matches 8 bases. Germline assignment: CDR1 SSHAT and CDR2 FNYEAQ (reference sequence). V dropped 8 bases and J dropped 0; count of bases not matched to a gene: 8. The CDR3 runs to 15 residues. In nucleotides, the CDR3 is TGTGCCAGCGAGGGAGACAGGGGAATGAACACTGAAGCTTTCTTT. Translated, it gives CASEGDRGMNTEAFF.